A selection of T cell receptor beta chains follows, all from one sample in a study of blood T cell repertoires in COVID-19. Profiled with immunoSEQ multiplex PCR; TCRdb holds only in-frame clones, not every one. The data show about 270,000 clones, roughly 85% seen once. Sample: peripheral blood. These receptors were taken from a woman aged 45-65 years who had recovered from COVID-19. CDR3s include the opening cysteine and the closing phenylalanine or tryptophan. Fields, in order: clone size, J gene, D gene, V gene, CDR3 protein. The D gene is left open where the match is weak. Expanded clones are given a class, and other clones once, few, many or no size at all.

size: -; J: TRBJ2-7; D: -; V: TRBV27; CDR3: CASSPPLGRGFVNEQYF
size: -; J: TRBJ2-1; D: TRBD2; V: TRBV19; CDR3: CASSIVTAGGPKQFF
size: -; J: TRBJ1-2; D: TRBD1; V: TRBV6-4; CDR3: CASSDPRTGDYGYTF
size: -; J: TRBJ2-7; D: TRBD2; V: TRBV6-5; CDR3: CASSYSRGAYEQYF
size: once; J: TRBJ1-4; D: TRBD1; V: TRBV27; CDR3: CASRPNRDRAEKLFF
size: few; J: TRBJ2-1; D: -; V: TRBV7-2; CDR3: CASSSYLAVEQFF
size: -; J: TRBJ1-6; D: -; V: TRBV9; CDR3: CASSVGGGNSPLHF
size: few; J: TRBJ1-6; D: -; V: TRBV27; CDR3: CASSPREDSAKSPLHF
size: once; J: TRBJ1-5; D: -; V: TRBV6-5; CDR3: CASSYYGGDQPQHF
size: -; J: TRBJ1-1; D: TRBD1; V: TRBV28; CDR3: CASSFFLGQGMVTEAFF
size: -; J: TRBJ1-1; D: TRBD1; V: TRBV4-1; CDR3: CASSLTRTGGAEAFF
size: -; J: TRBJ2-1; D: -; V: TRBV4-1; CDR3: CASSQGAAYNEQFF
size: -; J: TRBJ2-5; D: TRBD1; V: TRBV7-7; CDR3: CASSLGVRQGKETQYF
size: -; J: TRBJ1-2; D: TRBD1; V: TRBV28; CDR3: CASSFRQGAGGYTF
size: -; J: TRBJ2-3; D: -; V: TRBV5-1; CDR3: CASSPGGSYTDTQYF
size: once; J: TRBJ2-5; D: TRBD2; V: TRBV12-5; CDR3: CASAAQSGRSETQYF
size: -; J: TRBJ2-7; D: TRBD1; V: TRBV7-3; CDR3: CASSSAGGRGEQYF
size: -; J: TRBJ1-2; D: -; V: TRBV6-2/TRBV6-3; CDR3: CASSHPGDRGYTF
size: -; J: TRBJ2-7; D: -; V: TRBV4-3; CDR3: CASSQKTGGTYEQYF
size: -; J: TRBJ2-2; D: -; V: TRBV4-2; CDR3: CASSQDLRGEHRGAVF
size: -; J: TRBJ2-7; D: -; V: TRBV5-4; CDR3: CASSFQGSSYEQYF
size: -; J: TRBJ1-3; D: TRBD1; V: TRBV2; CDR3: CASHLTGAGNTIYF
size: -; J: TRBJ2-1; D: -; V: TRBV28; CDR3: CASSSVRGRNEQFF
size: -; J: TRBJ1-2; D: -; V: TRBV24-1; CDR3: CATGEEANGYTF
size: -; J: TRBJ2-1; D: TRBD1; V: TRBV5-8; CDR3: CASSLRGRLYNEQFF
size: few; J: TRBJ1-6; D: -; V: TRBV28; CDR3: CASTNRLINSPLHF
size: -; J: TRBJ1-3; D: -; V: TRBV3-1/TRBV3-2; CDR3: CASSQKKGNTIYF
size: -; J: TRBJ2-2; D: -; V: TRBV18; CDR3: CASSIIQGNTGELFF
size: -; J: TRBJ2-3; D: -; V: TRBV6-2/TRBV6-3; CDR3: CASSYSTSTDTQYF